One sample yielded the 28 T cell receptor beta chains listed below, sequenced in a study of vaccination and CD4 T cells after COVID-19. Antigens of these TCRs are unknown. Treatment meaning: 10-day PBMC culture with coronavirus spike peptide pools or control peptides (ViraFEST assay). The Oncomine TCR Beta short-read assay generated sequence data from the DNA of cultured CD4+ T cells. One entry per CDR3 protein, called by TCRdb with MiXCR from the PCR reads. The sample records around 25,000 distinct CDR3 sequences, approximately 56% being singletons. The sequencing here drew on CD4+ T cells from blood, cultured in vitro, taken after SARS-CoV-2 vaccination. Receptors were obtained from a human donor who received a COVID-19 vaccine.

This clonotype was counted between two and nine times. This chain uses TRBV20-1 with TRBJ2-3; the match to TRBD1 covers 8 bases. CDR1 is DFQATT, CDR2 SNEGSKA, per germline (reference sequence). Trimming cost V 5 bases and J 2 bases; bases outside gene matches: 6. The CDR3 runs to 14 residues. The CDR3 is CSAGQTGATDTQYF. The CDR3 bases are TGCAGTGCTGGTCAGACAGGGGCCACAGATACGCAGTATTTT.

J is TRBJ2-3 and V is TRBV3-1, with 9 bases identical to TRBD1. CDR3 length: 15 amino acids. V was clipped by 6 bases and J by 1 base; unmatched bases: 5. CDR1 LGHDT and CDR2 YNNKEL come from the germline V gene (reference sequence). The CDR3, as DNA: TGTGCCAGCAGATCCACAGGGGGCCGCACAGATACGCAGTATTTT. As protein: CASRSTGGRTDTQYF.

This chain joins TRBV2 and TRBJ1-2; 10 bases are a match to TRBD1. This CDR3 contains 14 residues. Germline values: CDR1 SNHLY, CDR2 FYNNEI. J gave up 4 bases and V 8 bases, and 7 bases lay outside the gene matches. Written as DNA, the CDR3 is TGTGCCAGCGGCGGACAGGGGGGTTTCTATGGCTACACCTTC. Its protein product is CASGGQGGFYGYTF.

V gene TRBV5-1 combines with J gene TRBJ2-2; 9 bases fit TRBD2. Looked up from germline, CDR1 is SGHRS and CDR2 is YFSETQ. The CDR3 covers 15 residues. Losses at the gene ends were 5 bases for V and 1 base for J; bases not matched to a gene: 3. The CDR3 region has the DNA TGCGCCAGCAGTTCACTAGCGGGGAACACCGGGGAGCTGTTTTTT. Translation gives CASSSLAGNTGELFF.

J is TRBJ1-2 and V is TRBV6-1, with unresolved D. Germline V gene data show CDR1 as MNHNS and CDR2 as SASEGT. V shed 2 bases and J shed 3 bases, with 7 bases lying between them. The CDR3 length is 13 residues. In DNA, the CDR3 is TGTGCCAGCAGTGAAAGGCAGGACTATGGCTACACCTTC. Protein product: CASSERQDYGYTF.

The chain is built from TRBV7-2 and TRBJ2-5; 7 bases match TRBD2. Trimming removed 1 base from V and 3 bases from J; junction bases left unmatched: 2. Germline CDR1 and CDR2: SGHTA and FQGNSA. This CDR3 is built from 14 residues. CDR3 in DNA: TGTGCCAGCAGCTTAGGGCTAGCGGAAGAGACCCAGTACTTC. Protein sequence: CASSLGLAEETQYF.

The rearrangement links TRBV6-1 to TRBJ2-6; TRBD2 might be the D (5 bases). CDR1 is MNHNS, CDR2 SASEGT, per germline. The CDR3 is 14 amino acids. V was shortened by 7 bases and J by 4 bases, with 11 bases between the two germline ends. The CDR3 nucleotides are TGTGCCAGCACAGAGGGTTACGGGGCCAACGTCCTGACTTTC. It translates to CASTEGYGANVLTF.

This clonotype came up a few times. The chain recombines TRBV6-5 with TRBJ2-2; 8 positions match TRBD1. The CDR3 extends over 16 amino acids. J lost 7 bases, V lost 0 bases, and 7 bases had no gene match. Germline V gives CDR1 MNHEY, CDR2 SVGAGI. The CDR3, as DNA: TGTGCCAGCAGTTACTCCCAGGGGGCGCAAGGCGGGGAGCTGTTTTTT. It encodes CASSYSQGAQGGELFF.

The chain carries TRBV2 and TRBJ1-1; D might be TRBD1 (5 bases). The length of the CDR3 is 15 residues. Germline assignment: CDR1 SNHLY and CDR2 FYNNEI. V shed 2 bases and J shed 1 base, with 11 bases lying between them. CDR3 sequence (DNA): TGTGCCAGCAGTGAAATGGGGGGAACGAACACTGAAGCTTTCTTT. Its translation: CASSEMGGTNTEAFF.

The rearrangement joins TRBV15 to TRBJ2-2, with 8 bases matching TRBD1. Germline loops: CDR1 LNHNV, CDR2 YYDKDF (reference sequence). The ends lost 2 bases at V and 6 bases at J; junction bases unmatched: 8. The CDR3 has 16 amino acids. CDR3 bases: TGTGCCACCAGCAGACCGGCCGGACAGGGTCCCGGGGAGCTGTTTTTT. Encoded protein: CATSRPAGQGPGELFF.

This rearrangement joins TRBV19 to TRBJ2-1; 12 bases fit TRBD2. The CDR3 has 13 amino acids. The trim removed 9 bases at V and 8 bases at J, leaving 5 bases unmatched. Germline CDR1 and CDR2: LNHDA and SQIVND (reference sequence). The CDR3 sequence is CASRTSGAYEQFF. The CDR3 region has the DNA TGTGCCAGCCGGACTAGCGGGGCCTATGAGCAGTTCTTC.

The chain has TRBV5-1 and TRBJ1-6; TRBD1 might be the D (6 bases). V was cut by 0 bases and J by 5 bases, with 9 bases left in between. The germline V gene has CDR1 SGHRS and CDR2 YFSETQ. CDR3 length: 15 residues. CDR3 region: CASSLGTANNSPLHF. As DNA, the CDR3 is TGCGCCAGCAGCTTGGGGACAGCTAATAATTCACCCCTCCACTTT.

J is TRBJ1-1 and V is TRBV6-1; D uncertain. V was cut by 11 bases and J by 0 bases, with 10 bases left in between. This CDR3 has 12 residues. Germline CDR1 reads MNHNS; CDR2 reads SASEGT. As DNA, the CDR3 is TGTGCCTGCGGACCGTTGAACACTGAAGCTTTCTTT. It is translated as CACGPLNTEAFF.

A few counts support this clonotype. The chain employs TRBV20-1 and TRBJ1-5, with D unresolved. The CDR3 has 13 amino acids. Per the germline V gene, CDR1 is DFQATT and CDR2 is SNEGSKA (reference sequence). V shed 1 base and J shed 7 bases, with 11 bases lying between them. The CDR3 nucleotides read TGCAGTGCTAGAGTTACAGCCGGACAGCCCCAGCATTTT. Its protein product is CSARVTAGQPQHF.

The CDR3 loop is CAWTDRGLGYTF. For the CDR3, the DNA is TGTGCCTGGACCGACAGGGGGCTCGGCTACACCTTC. The chain has TRBV30 and TRBJ1-2; TRBD1 matches at 10 bases. Germline lookup yields CDR1 GTSNPN and CDR2 SVGIG (reference sequence). J lost 8 bases, V lost 4 bases, and 4 bases had no gene match. The CDR3 consists of 12 residues.

The genes are TRBV6-5 and TRBJ2-3; D might be TRBD1 (6 bases). Germline V gives CDR1 MNHEY, CDR2 SVGAGI. With 2 bases removed from V and 2 bases from J, the gap between germline ends came to 11 bases. This CDR3 is 15 amino acids long. The CDR3 sequence: CASSYAGEHTDTQYF. In nucleotides, the CDR3 is TGTGCCAGCAGTTACGCAGGGGAACACACAGATACGCAGTATTTT.

This clonotype was seen only once. This chain joins TRBV10-1 and TRBJ2-5, with 9 positions matching TRBD2. Germline trimming cut 1 base from V and 1 base from J; bases unmatched to any gene: 10. Germline V gene sequence: CDR1 WNHNN, CDR2 SYGVQD (reference sequence). The CDR3 extends over 18 amino acids. CDR3 residues: CASSEYSGGRQSQETQYF. The CDR3, as DNA: TGCGCCAGCAGTGAGTATAGCGGGGGACGTCAGTCCCAAGAGACCCAGTACTTC.

The chain links TRBV27 to TRBJ2-3; D may be TRBD2 (6 bases). The germline V gene has CDR1 MNHEY and CDR2 SMNVEV (reference sequence). The CDR3 covers 15 residues. V lost 6 bases and J 0 bases, leaving 13 bases between the germline ends. Here the CDR3 DNA reads TGTGCCAGCAGCCGTACCGGGACTAGCACAGATACGCAGTATTTT. Protein sequence: CASSRTGTSTDTQYF.

This sequence joins TRBV20-1 and TRBJ2-4, with D possibly TRBD1 on 7 matching bases. The V gene's germline CDR1 is DFQATT and CDR2 SNEGSKA (reference sequence). Trimming removed 3 bases from V and 9 bases from J, with 15 bases in between. The CDR3 runs 13 residues. The CDR3 DNA follows: TGCAGTGCTAGTGACAGGGAGGTGGGCATTCAGTACTTC. This translates into CSASDREVGIQYF.

The rearrangement links TRBV19 to TRBJ1-2, with D maybe TRBD1 (5 bases). V lost 5 bases and J 8 bases, leaving 30 bases between the germline ends. The CDR3 consists of 18 residues. Per the germline V gene, CDR1 is LNHDA and CDR2 is SQIVND (reference sequence). CDR3 nucleotide sequence: TGTGCCAGTAGTGGAAATGCCAGGAGGGTCGACCTGAGGGGAGGCTACACCTTC. It specifies CASSGNARRVDLRGGYTF.

This clonotype has a handful of counts. One end of the junction varies from germline; a read error may be responsible. This chain connects TRBV7-6 to TRBJ2-3; D unresolved. The germline gives CDR1 SGHVS, CDR2 FNYEAQ. The CDR3 spans 15 residues. The CDR3 is CASSLRQNPTYTQYF. In DNA form, the CDR3 reads TGTGCCAGCAGCTTAAGGCAGAACCCCACATATACGCAGTATTTT.

This chain links TRBV7-9 with TRBJ1-1; no clear D. Germline-derived CDR1 and CDR2 are SEHNR and FQNEAQ (reference sequence). This CDR3 region has 15 residues. Trimming removed 1 base at V and 0 bases at J, with 9 bases between. CDR3 residues: CASSLGFRVNTEAFF. DNA of the CDR3: TGTGCCAGCAGCTTAGGTTTCAGAGTGAACACTGAAGCTTTCTTT.

This clonotype was recorded once. This chain links TRBV27 with TRBJ1-4; 9 bases align to TRBD1. The V segment lost 6 bases and the J segment 8 bases; nucleotides outside the gene matches: 7. This CDR3 contains 14 residues. The germline gives CDR1 MNHEY, CDR2 SMNVEV (reference sequence). Here the CDR3 reads CASRQRQGGEKLFF. The CDR3 DNA reads as TGTGCCAGCAGACAGAGACAGGGGGGGGAAAAACTGTTTTTT.

Written as DNA, the CDR3 is TGTGCCAGCAGCCAAGGCGCGGGACAGGGAATTGGTCAGCCCCAGCATTTT. Translated: CASSQGAGQGIGQPQHF. The chain recombines TRBV14 with TRBJ1-5, with TRBD1 identical over 9 bases. Germline CDR1 and CDR2: SGHDN and FVKESK. This CDR3 has 17 amino acids. V lost 1 base, J lost 6 bases, and 10 bases stayed unmatched.

This clonotype was seen more than once but under ten times. The chain joins TRBV25-1 to TRBJ1-2; a possible D gene is TRBD1 (5 bases). Trimming stripped 2 bases from V and 6 bases from J, with 10 bases between. This CDR3 is built from 13 residues. CDR1 is MGHDK and CDR2 is SYGVNS in the germline V gene. DNA for the CDR3: TGTGCCAGCAGTGAACGGGGGGACGATGGCTACACCTTC. This encodes CASSERGDDGYTF.

This sequence joins TRBV20-1 and TRBJ1-2; D is unresolved. This CDR3 has 14 amino acids. The ends were cut back, 3 bases at V and 8 bases at J, with 19 bases in the middle. Germline V gene data show CDR1 as DFQATT and CDR2 as SNEGSKA (reference sequence). This chain's CDR3 is CSARGDGSRRGYTF. The DNA of the CDR3 is TGCAGTGCTAGGGGTGATGGGTCCCGTAGGGGCTACACCTTC.

CDR3 sequence reads: CASSQTGDVTDTQYF. In DNA, the CDR3 is TGTGCCAGCAGTCAGACAGGGGACGTCACAGATACGCAGTATTTT. V gene TRBV12-3 or TRBV12-4 combines with J gene TRBJ2-3; 8 bases map to TRBD1. J gave up 2 bases and V 5 bases, and 6 bases lay outside the gene matches. The CDR3 runs to 15 residues.

The CDR3 DNA reads TGTGCCAGCAGTACGGCGGGACTAGCGTACTACGAGCAGTACTTC. Translation gives CASSTAGLAYYEQYF. The chain joins TRBV6-1 to TRBJ2-7, with 10 bases that match TRBD2. Germline V lookup: CDR1 MNHNS, CDR2 SASEGT. After removal of 5 bases from V and 3 bases from J, the junction contained 7 bases not matched to a gene. The CDR3 loop spans 15 amino acids.